This TCR beta chain is from a study of regulatory T cells in long-lasting Graves disease. The TCR beta library used iRepertoire HTBI primers with Arm-PCR amplification of CDR3. TCRdb redid the calling of the multiplex PCR reads with MiXCR, one entry per CDR3 protein. In the table there are hundreds of thousands of distinct CDR3 sequences, more than 15% of which are singletons. Time point described: newly diagnosed GD, antithyroid drugs for less than 3 months. There was RNA extracted from PBMCs, and the TCR library was made from it. J lost 6 bases, V lost 0 bases, and 8 bases had no gene match. Germline values: CDR1 DFQATT, CDR2 SNEGSKA (reference sequence). The CDR3 contains 15 residues. This clonotype was counted at least ten times. These data were likewise used in another study, on T cells in Graves' hyperthyroidism and ophthalmopathy. That work adds: Researchers barred patients who had uncontrolled infection, other autoimmune disease, pregnancy or lactation. Peripheral blood also featured most of the thyroid clonotypes expanded above 0.001.

The receptor's source is a man aged 18 to 29 with Graves disease. This chain uses TRBV20-1 with TRBJ2-1, with 7 positions matching TRBD2. Here the sequenced sample was peripheral blood mononuclear cells (PBMCs), taken at new diagnosis, from a patient treated with antithyroid drugs. CDR3: CSARDSSGILNEQFF. CDR3 DNA: TGCAGTGCTAGAGATTCCAGCGGGATCCTCAATGAGCAGTTCTTC.